This is a list of T cell receptor beta chains from one sample in a study of T cell repertoires in cytomegalovirus infection. TCRdb re-called the reads through MiXCR, storing one row per CDR3 protein. The data contain about 460,000 distinct CDR3 sequences, around 11% of them singletons. The sequencing input was PBMCs. The receptors stem from a human donor in good health (CMV status not recorded). Some clones in this sample may be carry-over from other donors' samples. Both conserved end residues are part of each CDR3. The D gene is left open where the match is weak. The listing skips clone size in some rows; elsewhere it reads once, few, many or a size class.

CDR3aa: CASSPRQGKDDEQYF
d_gene: TRBD1
v_gene: TRBV7-6
abundance: many
j_gene: TRBJ2-7

CDR3aa: CASSSHRTGVDSPLHF
d_gene: TRBD1
v_gene: TRBV7-9
abundance: few
j_gene: TRBJ1-6

CDR3aa: CASSLGQRYGYTF
d_gene: -
v_gene: TRBV12-3/TRBV12-4
abundance: many
j_gene: TRBJ1-2

CDR3aa: CASSPTVFNTEAFF
d_gene: -
v_gene: TRBV19
abundance: few
j_gene: TRBJ1-1

CDR3aa: CSVGRGWEGTHNEQFF
d_gene: TRBD2
v_gene: TRBV29-1
abundance: -
j_gene: TRBJ2-1

CDR3aa: CASSAQLAGTETQYF
d_gene: TRBD2
v_gene: TRBV7-9
abundance: many
j_gene: TRBJ2-5

CDR3aa: CASSLWALTSGSTDTQYF
d_gene: TRBD2
v_gene: TRBV28
abundance: many
j_gene: TRBJ2-3

CDR3aa: CASSVYGIGDEQFF
d_gene: -
v_gene: TRBV9
abundance: -
j_gene: TRBJ2-1

CDR3aa: CASSLFARGETEAFF
d_gene: TRBD1
v_gene: TRBV5-4
abundance: few
j_gene: TRBJ1-1

CDR3aa: CATSDPSGSLGDEQYF
d_gene: -
v_gene: TRBV24-1
abundance: many
j_gene: TRBJ2-7

CDR3aa: CASSLRAGGDYEQYF
d_gene: TRBD1
v_gene: TRBV27
abundance: many
j_gene: TRBJ2-7

CDR3aa: CASSPMTGGFGELFF
d_gene: TRBD1
v_gene: TRBV18
abundance: -
j_gene: TRBJ2-2

CDR3aa: CASSPREGTEELFF
d_gene: -
v_gene: TRBV4-2
abundance: few
j_gene: TRBJ2-2

CDR3aa: CASSFRGRTYEQYF
d_gene: -
v_gene: TRBV5-1
abundance: many
j_gene: TRBJ2-7

CDR3aa: CASSSSSGSHYNEQFF
d_gene: TRBD2
v_gene: TRBV28
abundance: many
j_gene: TRBJ2-1

CDR3aa: CASSSWTGGKTEAFF
d_gene: -
v_gene: TRBV11-2
abundance: many
j_gene: TRBJ1-1

CDR3aa: CSAWTAGMNTEAFF
d_gene: -
v_gene: TRBV20-1
abundance: -
j_gene: TRBJ1-1

CDR3aa: CASSLQRTGGGYTF
d_gene: TRBD1
v_gene: TRBV7-9
abundance: many
j_gene: TRBJ1-2

CDR3aa: CASSKGQGGYNEQFF
d_gene: TRBD1
v_gene: TRBV7-3
abundance: many
j_gene: TRBJ2-1

CDR3aa: CASSLQGRNYGYTF
d_gene: -
v_gene: TRBV7-2
abundance: many
j_gene: TRBJ1-2

CDR3aa: CASKPGGSGNTIYF
d_gene: -
v_gene: TRBV28
abundance: many
j_gene: TRBJ1-3

CDR3aa: CASSSPRGSSYNEQFF
d_gene: -
v_gene: TRBV7-9
abundance: many
j_gene: TRBJ2-1

CDR3aa: CSARFGEQYF
d_gene: -
v_gene: TRBV20-1
abundance: -
j_gene: TRBJ2-7

CDR3aa: CSVDRPGQGTEQFF
d_gene: TRBD1
v_gene: TRBV29-1
abundance: many
j_gene: TRBJ2-1

CDR3aa: CASSPPRTGGRYEQYF
d_gene: TRBD1
v_gene: TRBV28
abundance: many
j_gene: TRBJ2-7

CDR3aa: CASSRAFNEKLFF
d_gene: -
v_gene: TRBV14
abundance: -
j_gene: TRBJ1-4

CDR3aa: CASRGLAAPDTGELFF
d_gene: TRBD2
v_gene: TRBV19
abundance: -
j_gene: TRBJ2-2

CDR3aa: CASSPRVVSSPLHF
d_gene: -
v_gene: TRBV7-8
abundance: many
j_gene: TRBJ1-6

CDR3aa: CATSDRLAGEDTQYF
d_gene: TRBD2
v_gene: TRBV24-1
abundance: few
j_gene: TRBJ2-3

CDR3aa: CASSWGQTQETQYF
d_gene: TRBD1
v_gene: TRBV5-5
abundance: many
j_gene: TRBJ2-5

CDR3aa: CASSQTSGTDTQYF
d_gene: TRBD2
v_gene: TRBV11-2
abundance: many
j_gene: TRBJ2-3

CDR3aa: CASSPGTPWAFF
d_gene: -
v_gene: TRBV7-9
abundance: few
j_gene: TRBJ1-1

CDR3aa: CASSGQGWQPQHF
d_gene: TRBD1
v_gene: TRBV28
abundance: many
j_gene: TRBJ1-5

CDR3aa: CASSLGQGTYGYTF
d_gene: TRBD1
v_gene: TRBV7-9
abundance: many
j_gene: TRBJ1-2

CDR3aa: CASSPRTGNLNTEAFF
d_gene: TRBD1
v_gene: TRBV7-9
abundance: many
j_gene: TRBJ1-1

CDR3aa: CASSRYSTGNTIYF
d_gene: -
v_gene: TRBV12-3/TRBV12-4
abundance: many
j_gene: TRBJ1-3

CDR3aa: CSVDRRIANTEAFF
d_gene: -
v_gene: TRBV29-1
abundance: -
j_gene: TRBJ1-1

CDR3aa: CSAPTGPNPFYEQYF
d_gene: TRBD1
v_gene: TRBV20-1
abundance: many
j_gene: TRBJ2-7

CDR3aa: CASSTQRDRYNEQFF
d_gene: TRBD1
v_gene: TRBV11-2
abundance: few
j_gene: TRBJ2-1

CDR3aa: CASSLLGAYGYTF
d_gene: -
v_gene: TRBV27
abundance: few
j_gene: TRBJ1-2

CDR3aa: CASSEGPAGSPLHF
d_gene: -
v_gene: TRBV2
abundance: many
j_gene: TRBJ1-6

CDR3aa: CASRPSQGAFNGYTF
d_gene: TRBD1
v_gene: TRBV12-3/TRBV12-4
abundance: -
j_gene: TRBJ1-2

CDR3aa: CASNPTSITGELFF
d_gene: -
v_gene: TRBV12-3/TRBV12-4
abundance: many
j_gene: TRBJ2-2

CDR3aa: CATSRTTSGHLLETQYF
d_gene: TRBD2
v_gene: TRBV15
abundance: -
j_gene: TRBJ2-5

CDR3aa: CASSLAGGFQETQYF
d_gene: TRBD2
v_gene: TRBV7-9
abundance: many
j_gene: TRBJ2-5

CDR3aa: CASSLAIGNSNQPQHF
d_gene: -
v_gene: TRBV5-5
abundance: -
j_gene: TRBJ1-5

CDR3aa: CASSPMDRGSEQYF
d_gene: -
v_gene: TRBV5-1
abundance: -
j_gene: TRBJ2-7

CDR3aa: CSAAVAASNYGYTF
d_gene: -
v_gene: TRBV29-1
abundance: -
j_gene: TRBJ1-2

CDR3aa: CASSVSGVQETQYF
d_gene: -
v_gene: TRBV13
abundance: -
j_gene: TRBJ2-5

CDR3aa: CASSLLTSGGNTDTQYF
d_gene: -
v_gene: TRBV28
abundance: many
j_gene: TRBJ2-3

CDR3aa: CASRGTSGGVSYNEQFF
d_gene: TRBD2
v_gene: TRBV12-3/TRBV12-4
abundance: many
j_gene: TRBJ2-1

CDR3aa: CATSRETSGSSEQYF
d_gene: TRBD2
v_gene: TRBV15
abundance: many
j_gene: TRBJ2-7

CDR3aa: CSVAGRLSGNTIYF
d_gene: -
v_gene: TRBV29-1
abundance: -
j_gene: TRBJ1-3

CDR3aa: CSARGQRVLTNSPLHF
d_gene: -
v_gene: TRBV20-1
abundance: few
j_gene: TRBJ1-6